This entry lists 24 T cell receptor beta chains sequenced from one sample in a study of PD-L1 blockade in urothelial cancer. Measured with immunoSEQ multiplex PCR; TCRdb has only the in-frame clones, and not every one. The sample comprises more than 40,000 clones, roughly 80% of which are singletons, and about 16% rests with the top ten. Time point specified: peripheral blood 6 weeks after treatment start. The source material was PBMCs, sampled around atezolizumab (anti-PD-L1) treatment. Source of these receptors: a man aged 55 to 70 with urothelial cancer.

The V gene is TRBV2, the J gene TRBJ2-1, with TRBD2 identical over 10 bases. Germline CDR1 and CDR2: SNHLY and FYNNEI. Trimming took 10 bases from V and 4 from J; bases not matched to a gene: 7. The CDR3 length is 14 residues. The CDR3 loop reads CATKGLADYNEQFF. The CDR3 bases are TGTGCCACCAAAGGACTAGCGGATTACAATGAGCAGTTCTTC. Full variable domain (missing parts from reference TRBV2 and TRBJ2-1): EPEVTQTPSHQVTQMGQEVILRCVPISNHLYFYWYRQILGQKVEFLVSFYNNEISEKSEIFDDQFSVERPDGSNFTLKIRSTKLEDSAMYFCATKGLADYNEQFFGPGTRLTVL.

This clone was seen a single time. This sequence joins TRBV4-1 and TRBJ2-1, with 9 bases matching TRBD1. Germline trimming cut 1 base from V and 3 bases from J; bases unmatched to any gene: 4. Germline loops: CDR1 MGHRA, CDR2 YSYEKL. The CDR3 totals 16 residues. CDR3 amino acids: CASSQVVTGGYNEQFF. As DNA, the CDR3 is TGCGCCAGCAGCCAAGTTGTGACAGGGGGCTACAATGAGCAGTTCTTC.

The chain is built from TRBV12-5 and TRBJ1-5; tentative D call: TRBD1 (6 bases). The CDR3 is 14 amino acids. V was cut by 7 bases and J by 3 bases, with 13 bases left in between. Germline V gene sequence: CDR1 LGHNT, CDR2 FRNRAP. The CDR3 here is CASAPGHPNQPQHF. Written as DNA, the CDR3 is TGTGCTAGTGCCCCGGGACACCCCAATCAGCCCCAGCATTTT.

This chain links TRBV19 with TRBJ1-5; possible D gene TRBD1, 5 bases. Germline CDR1 reads LNHDA; CDR2 reads SQIVND (reference sequence). Deletions cut 11 bases from V and 1 base from J, with 12 bases between. This CDR3 has 13 residues. The CDR3: CAQADRSNQPQHF. CDR3 sequence (DNA): TGTGCCCAAGCAGACAGAAGCAATCAGCCCCAGCATTTT.

The J gene is TRBJ2-3, the V gene TRBV15; weak D call: TRBD2 (5 bases). This CDR3 is 13 amino acids long. V dropped 4 bases and J dropped 1 base, with 6 bases sitting between them. CDR1 is LNHNV, CDR2 YYDKDF, per germline (reference sequence). The CDR3 bases are TGTGCCACCAGCATGCGGGGCACAGATACGCAGTATTTT. Amino acid sequence: CATSMRGTDTQYF.

The DNA for the CDR3 is TGCGCCAGCAGCCAAGATTACCCGCGACAGCAAGAGACCCAGTACTTC. Its translation is CASSQDYPRQQETQYF. The chain couples TRBV4-1 to TRBJ2-5; a weak D match, TRBD1 (5 bases). The germline CDR1 and CDR2 sequences are MGHRA and YSYEKL. The V gene lost 0 bases and the J gene lost 2 bases, with 13 bases spanning the gap. This CDR3 is 16 amino acids long.

The J gene is TRBJ1-1, the V gene TRBV29-1, with D possibly being TRBD1 (6 bases). The CDR3 runs to 15 residues. The V end was cut by 3 bases, the J end by 1 base, with 15 bases between. Germline lookup yields CDR1 SQVTM and CDR2 ANQGSEA. The CDR3 here is CSVENRVEANTEAFF. As DNA, the CDR3 is TGCAGCGTTGAGAACAGGGTCGAGGCGAACACTGAAGCTTTCTTT. Combining the CDR3 with reference TRBV29-1 and TRBJ1-1 gives the whole variable domain SAVISQKPSRDICQRGTSLTIQCQVDSQVTMMFWYRQQPGQSLTLIATANQGSEATYESGFVIDKFPISRPNLTFSTLTVSNMSPEDSSIYLCSVENRVEANTEAFFGQGTRLTVV.

This chain joins TRBV28 and TRBJ2-1, with TRBD1 matching over 7 bases. J was trimmed by 9 bases and V by 6 bases; bases with no gene match: 14. The germline gives CDR1 MDHEN, CDR2 SYDVKM. This CDR3 is 15 amino acids long. The CDR3 protein is CASSVDRARAGEQFF. The CDR3 DNA follows: TGTGCCAGCAGCGTCGACAGGGCCCGCGCGGGTGAGCAGTTCTTC. Supplemented by reference TRBV28 and TRBJ2-1, the full variable domain reads DVKVTQSSRYLVKRTGEKVFLECVQDMDHENMFWYRQDPGLGLRLIYFSYDVKMKEKGDIPEGYSVSREKKERFSLILESASTNQTSMYLCASSVDRARAGEQFFGPGTRLTVL.

The chain uses TRBV2 and TRBJ2-1, with 8 bases lining up with TRBD1. V gave up 6 bases and J gave up 4 bases; unmatched junction bases: 2. This CDR3 has 13 residues. Germline values: CDR1 SNHLY, CDR2 FYNNEI. The CDR3 sequence: CASRDREYNEQFF. The CDR3 DNA reads as TGTGCCAGCAGGGACAGGGAGTACAATGAGCAGTTCTTC.

The genes are TRBV19 and TRBJ1-5, with 7 bases aligning to TRBD1. Germline V gene sequence: CDR1 LNHDA, CDR2 SQIVND (reference sequence). CDR3 size: 14 residues. V shed 3 bases, J shed 6 bases, and the junction held 5 bases outside the gene matches. Here the CDR3 reads CASSMTGFGQPQHF. DNA of the CDR3: TGTGCCAGTAGTATGACAGGGTTCGGTCAGCCCCAGCATTTT.

The chain joins TRBV5-4 to TRBJ2-6, with D tentatively TRBD1 (5 bases). The CDR3 contains 17 residues. The ends were cut back, 2 bases at V and 2 bases at J, with 14 bases in the middle. Germline CDR1 SGHNT, CDR2 YYREEE (reference sequence). CDR3 DNA: TGTGCCAGCAGCTTCTGGTCAGGGCTAGCTGGGGCCAACGTCCTGACTTTC. Translating it yields CASSFWSGLAGANVLTF.

CDR3 sequence reads: CSALFSEKLFF. CDR3 coding DNA: TGCAGTGCTCTATTTAGTGAAAAACTGTTTTTT. The chain links TRBV20-1 to TRBJ1-4; no clear D. Germline V lookup: CDR1 DFQATT, CDR2 SNEGSKA (reference sequence). The CDR3 runs 11 residues. V was cut by 5 bases and J by 7 bases, with 8 bases left in between.

The chain has TRBV5-1 and TRBJ2-1; D possibly corresponds to TRBD2 (6 bases). This CDR3 is built from 16 residues. Between the trimmed V and J ends, which lost 5 bases and 3 bases, there was a span of 18 bases. Germline V gives CDR1 SGHRS, CDR2 YFSETQ. CDR3 nucleotides: TGCGCCAGCAGTAAGGTGTACGGGGGAAACTACAATGAGCAGTTCTTC. Translating gives CASSKVYGGNYNEQFF. Based on the CDR3 plus reference TRBV5-1 and TRBJ2-1, the full variable domain is KAGVTQTPRYLIKTRGQQVTLSCSPISGHRSVSWYQQTPGQGLQFLFEYFSETQRNKGNFPGRFSGRQFSNSRSEMNVSTLELGDSALYLCASSKVYGGNYNEQFFGPGTRLTVL.

The rearrangement joins TRBV2 to TRBJ2-5, with TRBD2 matching over 9 bases. This CDR3 has 17 residues. V dropped 5 bases and J dropped 4; count of bases not matched to a gene: 14. CDR1 SNHLY and CDR2 FYNNEI come from the germline V gene. Here the CDR3 reads CASSRALLRGGRETQYF. Written as DNA, the CDR3 is TGTGCCAGCAGTCGCGCCCTCCTGCGGGGGGGTCGAGAGACCCAGTACTTC.

The table lists this clone with a count of one. V gene TRBV28 combines with J gene TRBJ1-5; possibly TRBD1 for D (5 bases). This CDR3 contains 13 residues. V was trimmed by 2 bases and J by 5 bases, leaving 7 bases between them. Germline CDR1 is MDHEN and CDR2 is SYDVKM. The CDR3, as DNA: TGTGCCAGCAGTTTACCGGGGGATCAGCCCCAGCATTTT. Its translation: CASSLPGDQPQHF. Together with reference TRBV28 and TRBJ1-5, the CDR3 gives the full variable domain: DVKVTQSSRYLVKRTGEKVFLECVQDMDHENMFWYRQDPGLGLRLIYFSYDVKMKEKGDIPEGYSVSREKKERFSLILESASTNQTSMYLCASSLPGDQPQHFGDGTRLSIL.

CDR3 bases: TGCGCCACGGCCCAGGGGGTAAACACTGAAGCTTTCTTT. It encodes CATAQGVNTEAFF. The chain uses TRBV4-1 and TRBJ1-1; the match to TRBD1 covers 7 bases. This CDR3 has 13 amino acids. Trimming cost V 10 bases and J 2 bases; bases outside gene matches: 7. The germline gives CDR1 MGHRA, CDR2 YSYEKL.

The J gene is TRBJ1-1, the V gene TRBV28; 7 nucleotides align to TRBD1. V was pared by 3 bases and J by 7 bases, with 11 bases of the junction left unmatched. The CDR3 contains 15 residues. Germline loops: CDR1 MDHEN, CDR2 SYDVKM. Here the CDR3 reads CASSLIGTAPLEAFF. Written as DNA, the CDR3 is TGTGCCAGCAGTTTGATTGGGACAGCCCCCCTTGAAGCTTTCTTT.

The chain's CDR3 is CASSPTSSPEGGYTF. CDR3 nucleotide sequence: TGTGCCAGCTCACCTACATCTTCTCCTGAGGGTGGCTACACCTTC. The chain is built from TRBV18 and TRBJ1-2; no clear D. Between the trimmed V and J ends, which lost 3 bases and 7 bases, there was a span of 18 bases. The V gene's germline CDR1 is KGHSH and CDR2 LQKENI. The CDR3 has 15 residues.

The rearrangement joins TRBV19 to TRBJ1-5; D not resolved. V gave up 6 bases and J gave up 6 bases, with 18 bases separating them. CDR1 is LNHDA, CDR2 SQIVND, per germline (reference sequence). The CDR3 sequence is 15 residues long. In nucleotides, the CDR3 is TGTGCCAGTAGCCCTAGACGGCCCGTTGGTCAGCCCCAGCATTTT. Translation: CASSPRRPVGQPQHF.

J is TRBJ2-2 and V is TRBV19, with a possible D match to TRBD2 (6 bases). Trimming took 7 bases from V and 5 from J, leaving 20 bases between them. CDR3 length: 16 amino acids. CDR1 and CDR2 from the germline V gene are LNHDA and SQIVND (reference sequence). CDR3 bases: TGTGCCAGTATCTTCGGGGGTGACCCTAAGACCGGGGAGCTGTTTTTT. Protein sequence: CASIFGGDPKTGELFF.

Comments on this clone: Other DNA sequences of this sample code for an identical CDR3. The rearrangement links TRBV4-1 to TRBJ2-3, with 7 bases identical to TRBD1. V lost 0 bases to trimming and J lost 1 base; unmatched junction nucleotides: 1. Germline V CDR1 and CDR2: MGHRA, YSYEKL. This CDR3 region has 15 residues. CDR3 residues: CASSQDDRGTDTQYF. CDR3 DNA sequence: TGCGCCAGCAGCCAAGATGACAGGGGCACAGATACGCAGTATTTT.

On this clone: A single base separates this from a much larger clone, so it may be a read error. Within the sample, other DNA sequences also encode this same CDR3. The chain employs TRBV7-2 and TRBJ1-2, with 7 bases fitting TRBD1. J was trimmed by 4 bases and V by 5 bases; bases with no gene match: 4. CDR3 length: 13 amino acids. Looked up from germline, CDR1 is SGHTA and CDR2 is FQGNSA. CDR3 sequence (DNA): TGTGCCAGCAGCAGGGGACAGATCTATGGCTACACCTTC. This translates into CASSRGQIYGYTF.

This chain links TRBV9 with TRBJ2-2, with TRBD1 matching over 7 bases. CDR1 SGDLS and CDR2 YYNGEE come from the germline V gene. V gave up 3 bases and J gave up 2 bases; unmatched junction bases: 4. This CDR3 comprises 15 residues. CDR3 DNA: TGTGCCAGCAGCGCCGGGACAGATAACACCGGGGAGCTGTTTTTT. Protein product: CASSAGTDNTGELFF.

The chain uses TRBV5-6 and TRBJ2-1; 8 positions match TRBD2. Germline V gives CDR1 SGHDT, CDR2 YYEEEE. V was pared by 0 bases and J by 5 bases, with 7 bases of the junction left unmatched. This CDR3 comprises 16 residues. The CDR3: CASSLVVSGGHNEQFF. The DNA for the CDR3 is TGTGCCAGCAGCTTGGTTGTGAGCGGGGGCCACAATGAGCAGTTCTTC.